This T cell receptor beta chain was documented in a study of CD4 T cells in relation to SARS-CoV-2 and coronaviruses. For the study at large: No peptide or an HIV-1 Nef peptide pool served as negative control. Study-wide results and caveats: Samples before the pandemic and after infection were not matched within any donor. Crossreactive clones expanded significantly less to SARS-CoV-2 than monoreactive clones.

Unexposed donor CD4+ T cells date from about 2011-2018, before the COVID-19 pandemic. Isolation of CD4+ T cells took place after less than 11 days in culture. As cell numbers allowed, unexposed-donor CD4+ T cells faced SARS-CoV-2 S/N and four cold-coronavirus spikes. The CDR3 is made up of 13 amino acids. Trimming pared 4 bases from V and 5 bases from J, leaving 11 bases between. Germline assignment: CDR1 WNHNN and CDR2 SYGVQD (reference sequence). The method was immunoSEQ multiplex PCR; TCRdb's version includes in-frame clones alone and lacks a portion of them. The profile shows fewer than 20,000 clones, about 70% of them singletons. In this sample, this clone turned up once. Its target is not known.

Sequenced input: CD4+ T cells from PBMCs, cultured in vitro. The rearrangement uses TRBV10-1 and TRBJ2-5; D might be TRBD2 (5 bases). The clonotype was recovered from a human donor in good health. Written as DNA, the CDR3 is TGCGCCAGCAGTGTAAGGGCGGGCGAGACCCAGTACTTC. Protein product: CASSVRAGETQYF.